The entry below gives a single T cell receptor (beta chain) sequence along with its context. This sample is part of a study of blood T cell repertoires in COVID-19. With V trimmed by 4 bases and J by 7 bases, 13 bases remained unmatched. CDR1 and CDR2 from the germline V gene are WSHSY and SAAADI. CDR3 length equals 16 residues. Per the authors' pipeline: Amplified reference gene primers provided the basis for estimating nucleated cell counts. Using immunoSEQ multiplex PCR, the repertoire was profiled, and TCRdb retains in-frame clones only, with some absent. D and trimming come from the DNA, and the V and J calls and clone size come from that table. The sample lists around 180,000 clones, approximately 85% occurring once.

This receptor was identified in an elderly woman with acute or convalescent COVID-19. Sequencing used peripheral blood. The chain joins TRBV10-2 to TRBJ1-1; 9 nucleotides align to TRBD1. The CDR3, as DNA: TGCGCCAGCAGTGGTTTCTTGGGACAGGGCGCCTATGAAGCTTTCTTT. Its translation: CASSGFLGQGAYEAFF.